This TCR beta chain comes out of a study of vaccination and CD4 T cells after COVID-19. With V trimmed by 5 bases and J by 3 bases, 5 bases remained unmatched. The CDR3 consists of 15 residues. Germline V gene sequence: CDR1 KGHDR, CDR2 SFDVKD. The sample's treatment: approximately 10-day PBMC culture with coronavirus spike peptide pools or control peptides (ViraFEST assay). Concerning this clonotype itself: The target antigen is unknown.

Sequenced with the Oncomine TCR Beta short-read assay was DNA taken from cultured CD4+ T cells. One entry per CDR3 protein, called by TCRdb with MiXCR from the PCR reads. This repertoire shows 7,000 to 9,500 distinct CDR3 sequences, around 55% found once; its top ten account for 7.5% to 9%. The chain employs TRBV24-1 and TRBJ2-3; 9 nucleotides line up with TRBD2. This clonotype originated in a human donor who had recovered from COVID-19. The sequenced sample was CD4+ T cells from blood, cultured in vitro. CDR3 region: CATSAGGLATDTQYF. In DNA, the CDR3 is TGTGCCACCAGTGCGGGGGGACTAGCTACAGATACGCAGTATTTT.